The clone carrying this T cell receptor (beta chain) occurred many times. Its matching antigen is unknown. The data derive from a study of spatial heterogeneity in lung cancer. On the study more broadly: The donor population consisted of roughly 70 patients with untreated, early-stage non-small cell lung cancer. The count of detected beta-chain sequences consistently exceeded that of alpha-chain sequences.

Unique molecular identifiers tagged every individual TCR cDNA molecule. MiXCR, applied by TCRdb to the 5' RACE reads, yields one record per CDR3 protein. This table holds roughly 34,000 distinct CDR3 sequences, 6% to 9.5% found once. Trimming cost V 3 bases and J 4 bases; bases outside gene matches: 7. The CDR3 runs to 16 residues. Germline lookup yields CDR1 SGHVS and CDR2 FNYEAQ. This sample's time point: blood at routine non-recurrence follow-up after resection. General study results and limits: Expanded tumor TCRs that were ubiquitous appeared in blood more at resection than follow-up.

The starting material was PBMCs, obtained at follow-up. The chain is built from TRBV7-6 and TRBJ2-1, with 9 positions matching TRBD2. This TCR was sampled from a male donor with early-stage non-small cell lung cancer. The CDR3 protein is CASSFGGGGVYNEQFF. CDR3 sequence (DNA): TGTGCCAGCAGCTTTGGAGGCGGGGGGGTATACAATGAGCAGTTCTTC.